A selection of T cell receptor beta chains follows, all from one sample in a study of cytomegalovirus exposure and HLA in healthy donors. Profiled with immunoSEQ multiplex PCR; TCRdb holds only in-frame clones, not every one. The sample has about 200,000 clones; less than 85% are singletons. Sequenced material: PBMCs. These receptors all come from a girl aged 10 to 17 in good health and CMV-seropositive. Both conserved end residues are part of each CDR3. D genes are given only for firm matches. Part of the rows lack a size; the others show once, few, many or a class for expanded clones.

size,J,V,D,CDR3,DNA
few,TRBJ2-5,TRBV14,TRBD1,CASSPDPSGQLETQYF,TGTGCCAGCAGCCCCGATCCTTCGGGACAGTTGGAGACCCAGTACTTC
many,TRBJ1-2,TRBV13,-,CASSPDRRTGTNYGYTF,TGTGCCAGCAGCCCTGATAGACGGACGGGAACTAACTATGGCTACACCTTC
-,TRBJ2-1,TRBV4-2,-,CASSQETAGNTYNEQFF,TGTGCCAGCAGCCAAGAGACCGCGGGGAATACCTACAATGAGCAGTTCTTC
-,TRBJ1-2,TRBV21-1,-,CASSKRVGTGVPYGYTF,TGTGCCAGCAGCAAAAGGGTAGGGACAGGGGTCCCCTATGGCTACACCTTC
-,TRBJ1-1,TRBV5-1,TRBD1,CASSSEQQGFGTEAFF,TGCGCCAGCAGCTCAGAACAACAGGGGTTCGGCACTGAAGCTTTCTTT
-,TRBJ2-1,TRBV7-2,TRBD2,CASSPRGGADNEQFF,TGTGCCAGCAGCCCACGGGGGGGCGCAGACAATGAGCAGTTCTTC
-,TRBJ2-2,TRBV2,TRBD2,CASSTKGTSGVGGELFF,TGTGCCAGCAGTACAAAGGGGACTAGCGGGGTCGGCGGGGAGCTGTTTTTT
few,TRBJ2-3,TRBV7-2,-,CASSLAGADTQYF,TGTGCCAGCAGCTTAGCAGGGGCAGATACGCAGTATTTT
-,TRBJ1-2,TRBV6-1,-,CASSEAWGVGGYTF,TGTGCCAGCAGTGAAGCCTGGGGGGTGGGCGGCTACACCTTC
-,TRBJ2-7,TRBV28,-,CASSENGGRYEQYF,TGTGCCAGCAGTGAAAACGGGGGGCGGTACGAGCAGTACTTC
-,TRBJ2-7,TRBV19,-,CASSFSTYSSYEQYF,TGTGCCAGTAGTTTTTCGACGTACAGCTCCTACGAGCAGTACTTC
once,TRBJ1-6,TRBV6-5,TRBD1,CASSYGQANSPLHF,TGTGCCAGCAGTTACGGACAGGCAAATTCACCCCTCCACTTT
-,TRBJ2-6,TRBV5-5,-,CASSLAPDSLLSAGANVLTF,TGTGCCAGCAGCTTGGCCCCGGACAGCCTCCTGTCTGCCGGGGCCAACGTCCTGACTTTC
-,TRBJ1-1,TRBV9,TRBD1,CASSPLTGGPNTEAFF,TGTGCCAGCAGCCCACTGACAGGGGGCCCCAACACTGAAGCTTTCTTT
-,TRBJ2-3,TRBV2,TRBD1,CASTGQPTDTQYF,TGTGCCAGCACGGGACAGCCCACAGATACGCAGTATTTT
few,TRBJ1-2,TRBV2,TRBD1,CASGTGVNYGYTF,TGTGCCAGCGGGACAGGGGTCAACTATGGCTACACCTTC